This is a list of T cell receptor beta chains from one sample in a study of T cells in Graves' hyperthyroidism and ophthalmopathy. TCRdb independently ran MiXCR on the multiplex PCR reads; one entry per CDR3 protein. The table includes a few hundred thousand distinct CDR3 sequences, roughly 14% detected once. What was sequenced was blood. All receptors derive from a man under 40 with Graves' hyperthyroidism that later progressed to Graves' ophthalmopathy. Each CDR3 is given with its conserved first and last residue. Each record gives: CDR3 protein, CDR3 DNA, J gene, V gene, clone size, D gene. D genes are given only for firm matches. The size entry is marked missing in some rows and otherwise reads once, few, many or a size class.

CDR3: CASSPIAGGIYGYTF; DNA: TGTGCCAGCAGTCCAATCGCCGGGGGGATCTATGGCTACACCTTC; J: TRBJ1-2; V: TRBV2; size: many; D: NA
CDR3: CASSLPGEREQYF; DNA: TGTGCCAGCAGCTTACCCGGGGAGAGGGAGCAGTACTTC; J: TRBJ2-7; V: TRBV11-1; size: many; D: NA
CDR3: CASNTGGLPYEQYF; DNA: TGTGCCAGCAACACAGGGGGCCTCCCCTACGAGCAGTACTTC; J: TRBJ2-7; V: TRBV6-1; size: many; D: TRBD1
CDR3: CASSLGLAGGLYNEQFF; DNA: TGTGCCAGCAGCTTGGGGCTAGCGGGGGGGCTTTACAATGAGCAGTTCTTC; J: TRBJ2-1; V: TRBV7-2; size: many; D: TRBD2
CDR3: CASTLRAAQFF; DNA: TGTGCCAGCACCCTTCGGGCAGCGCAGTTCTTC; J: TRBJ2-1; V: TRBV12-3/TRBV12-4; size: NA; D: NA
CDR3: CASSQDFGGGGSEAFF; DNA: TGTGCCAGCAGCCAAGATTTCGGAGGGGGCGGTTCTGAAGCTTTCTTT; J: TRBJ1-1; V: TRBV3-1; size: many; D: TRBD1
CDR3: CASSPMFSSGNTIYF; DNA: TGCGCCAGCAGCCCCATGTTTAGCTCTGGAAACACCATATATTTT; J: TRBJ1-3; V: TRBV5-1; size: NA; D: NA
CDR3: CASSGPGARVDQPQHF; DNA: TGTGCCAGCAGTGGTCCGGGGGCCCGGGTTGATCAGCCCCAGCATTTT; J: TRBJ1-5; V: TRBV25-1; size: NA; D: NA
CDR3: CASSERTSGGEQYF; DNA: TGTGCCAGCAGTGAAAGGACTAGCGGGGGCGAGCAGTACTTC; J: TRBJ2-7; V: TRBV2; size: many; D: TRBD2
CDR3: CASRSSGGAAETQYF; DNA: TGTGCCAGCAGATCTAGCGGGGGGGCCGCAGAGACCCAGTACTTC; J: TRBJ2-5; V: TRBV12-3/TRBV12-4; size: few; D: TRBD2
CDR3: CASSPPNRPQHF; DNA: TGTGCCAGCAGCCCCCCGAATCGGCCCCAGCATTTT; J: TRBJ1-5; V: TRBV28; size: many; D: NA
CDR3: CASSPGQGVTYEQYF; DNA: TGCGCCAGCAGCCCAGGACAGGGGGTGACCTACGAGCAGTACTTC; J: TRBJ2-7; V: TRBV4-1; size: NA; D: TRBD1
CDR3: CASSEVGATGYTF; DNA: TGTGCCAGCAGTGAAGTGGGAGCCACTGGCTACACCTTC; J: TRBJ1-2; V: TRBV25-1; size: NA; D: NA
CDR3: CASSLEPGQGGETQYF; DNA: TGTGCCAGCAGCTTAGAACCGGGACAGGGGGGGGAGACCCAGTACTTC; J: TRBJ2-5; V: TRBV11-2; size: many; D: TRBD1
CDR3: CASSYSEASSGNTIYF; DNA: TGTGCCAGCAGTTACTCAGAGGCGAGCTCTGGAAACACCATATATTTT; J: TRBJ1-3; V: TRBV6-6; size: few; D: NA
CDR3: CASSPTSGGRNQPQHF; DNA: TGTGCCAGCTCACCTACCTCGGGTGGGCGCAATCAGCCCCAGCATTTT; J: TRBJ1-5; V: TRBV18; size: NA; D: NA
CDR3: CATSRERRVGYGYTF; DNA: TGTGCCACCAGCAGAGAAAGGCGGGTGGGGTATGGCTACACCTTC; J: TRBJ1-2; V: TRBV15; size: many; D: NA
CDR3: CASSFQREETQYF; DNA: TGCGCCAGCAGCTTTCAGCGGGAAGAGACCCAGTACTTC; J: TRBJ2-5; V: TRBV5-1; size: few; D: NA
CDR3: CSARPVGSGELFF; DNA: TGCAGTGCTAGGCCGGTGGGCTCCGGGGAGCTGTTTTTT; J: TRBJ2-2; V: TRBV20-1; size: many; D: NA
CDR3: CASSPIGGTEAFF; DNA: TGTGCCAGCAGCCCGATTGGGGGCACTGAAGCTTTCTTT; J: TRBJ1-1; V: TRBV9; size: few; D: NA
CDR3: CASSSGGYYGYTF; DNA: TGTGCCAGCAGCTCAGGGGGTTACTATGGCTACACCTTC; J: TRBJ1-2; V: TRBV27; size: many; D: TRBD1
CDR3: CASREGRRLNEQYF; DNA: TGTGCCAGCAGGGAGGGACGGCGGCTGAACGAGCAGTACTTC; J: TRBJ2-7; V: TRBV2; size: many; D: NA
CDR3: CSARDRLFNEKLFF; DNA: TGCAGTGCTAGAGATCGGCTGTTTAATGAAAAACTGTTTTTT; J: TRBJ1-4; V: TRBV20-1; size: many; D: NA
CDR3: CASIAGPSTDTQYF; DNA: TGTGCCAGTATAGCGGGCCCAAGCACAGATACGCAGTATTTT; J: TRBJ2-3; V: TRBV2; size: many; D: TRBD2
CDR3: CASSFEQGAYNSPLHF; DNA: TGTGCCAGCAGCTTCGAACAGGGGGCCTATAATTCACCCCTCCACTTT; J: TRBJ1-6; V: TRBV11-2; size: NA; D: TRBD1
CDR3: CASSLVRGGINEQFF; DNA: TGTGCCAGCAGCTTAGTGAGGGGGGGGATCAATGAGCAGTTCTTC; J: TRBJ2-1; V: TRBV7-9; size: few; D: NA
CDR3: CASSARTENYGYTF; DNA: TGTGCCAGCAGTGCCAGGACAGAGAACTATGGCTACACCTTC; J: TRBJ1-2; V: TRBV25-1; size: few; D: NA
CDR3: CASSLPRGDQETQYF; DNA: TGTGCCAGCAGCCTCCCCAGGGGGGACCAAGAGACCCAGTACTTC; J: TRBJ2-5; V: TRBV28; size: NA; D: NA
CDR3: CASSPRTETYGNTIYF; DNA: TGTGCCAGCAGCCCCCGGACTGAGACTTATGGAAACACCATATATTTT; J: TRBJ1-3; V: TRBV7-2; size: many; D: NA
CDR3: CAWKGTSNQPQHF; DNA: TGTGCCTGGAAGGGCACTAGCAATCAGCCCCAGCATTTT; J: TRBJ1-5; V: TRBV30; size: NA; D: NA
CDR3: CASSVDVRAATGELFF; DNA: TGTGCCAGCAGCGTAGATGTCAGGGCAGCCACCGGGGAGCTGTTTTTT; J: TRBJ2-2; V: TRBV9; size: many; D: NA
CDR3: CASGQGVPYEQYF; DNA: TGTGCCAGCGGACAGGGAGTCCCCTACGAGCAGTACTTC; J: TRBJ2-7; V: TRBV6-1; size: many; D: TRBD1
CDR3: CASSLTGGDEAFF; DNA: TGTGCCAGCAGCCTGACAGGGGGCGATGAAGCTTTCTTT; J: TRBJ1-1; V: TRBV5-6; size: many; D: TRBD1
CDR3: CATSEPSRDAFTGELFF; DNA: TGTGCCACCAGCGAGCCCTCCCGGGACGCCTTCACCGGGGAGCTGTTTTTT; J: TRBJ2-2; V: TRBV24-1; size: NA; D: NA
CDR3: CASSTPSSPYYEQYF; DNA: TGTGCCAGCAGTACCCCCTCCTCACCATACTACGAGCAGTACTTC; J: TRBJ2-7; V: TRBV27; size: few; D: NA
CDR3: CASSFRDQETQYF; DNA: TGTGCCAGCAGTTTCAGGGATCAAGAGACCCAGTACTTC; J: TRBJ2-5; V: TRBV12-3/TRBV12-4; size: many; D: NA
CDR3: CASSIGLNNEKLFF; DNA: TGTGCCAGCAGCATCGGACTGAATAATGAAAAACTGTTTTTT; J: TRBJ1-4; V: TRBV27; size: few; D: NA
CDR3: CASRTRRVRNTIYF; DNA: TGTGCCAGCAGAACCCGCAGGGTGCGAAACACCATATATTTT; J: TRBJ1-3; V: TRBV6-1; size: NA; D: NA
CDR3: CASSTRLADTQYF; DNA: TGTGCCAGCAGCACGAGACTAGCAGATACGCAGTATTTT; J: TRBJ2-3; V: TRBV11-3; size: many; D: NA
CDR3: CASSWQGLGEQYF; DNA: TGTGCCAGCAGTTGGCAGGGCTTGGGGGAGCAGTACTTC; J: TRBJ2-7; V: TRBV27; size: many; D: NA
CDR3: CASSVPRTQETQYF; DNA: TGTGCCAGCAGTGTACCCAGGACGCAAGAGACCCAGTACTTC; J: TRBJ2-5; V: TRBV12-3/TRBV12-4; size: many; D: NA
CDR3: CASSQASQGYSPLHF; DNA: TGTGCCAGCAGCCAAGCCAGCCAGGGTTACTCACCCCTCCACTTT; J: TRBJ1-6; V: TRBV3-1; size: NA; D: NA
CDR3: CASSYGQEEGGYTF; DNA: TGTGCCAGCAGTTACGGACAGGAGGAGGGTGGCTACACCTTC; J: TRBJ1-2; V: TRBV6-6; size: NA; D: TRBD1
CDR3: CASSPATSGGNYEQYF; DNA: TGTGCCAGCAGCCCCGCGACCAGCGGGGGGAACTACGAGCAGTACTTC; J: TRBJ2-7; V: TRBV7-8; size: NA; D: TRBD2
CDR3: CASRPPGDWTVGQPQHF; DNA: TGTGCCAGCAGACCACCAGGGGATTGGACCGTCGGTCAGCCCCAGCATTTT; J: TRBJ1-5; V: TRBV2; size: many; D: NA
CDR3: CASSLAAGKDTQYF; DNA: TGTGCCAGCAGCTTAGCGGCAGGGAAAGATACGCAGTATTTT; J: TRBJ2-3; V: TRBV11-2; size: NA; D: NA
CDR3: CASSLDGAVGPYEQYF; DNA: TGTGCCAGCAGCTTAGATGGGGCTGTAGGGCCGTACGAGCAGTACTTC; J: TRBJ2-7; V: TRBV7-2; size: many; D: NA
CDR3: CSARKGSSGGQGAGELFF; DNA: TGCAGCGCCCGAAAGGGGAGTAGCGGGGGCCAGGGGGCCGGGGAGCTGTTTTTT; J: TRBJ2-2; V: TRBV29-1; size: few; D: TRBD2
CDR3: CASSLVVGQAYEQYF; DNA: TGTGCCAGCAGCTTAGTTGTAGGGCAAGCCTACGAGCAGTACTTC; J: TRBJ2-7; V: TRBV11-3; size: many; D: NA
CDR3: CASSSSGSLRGMSNQPQHF; DNA: NA; J: TRBJ1-5; V: TRBV6-1; size: many; D: NA
CDR3: CASSLIENNQPQHF; DNA: TGCGCCAGCAGCTTGATCGAGAACAATCAGCCCCAGCATTTT; J: TRBJ1-5; V: TRBV5-1; size: NA; D: NA
CDR3: CSARDRLSAGNSPLHF; DNA: TGCAGTGCTAGAGATCGACTGTCAGCGGGGAATTCACCCCTCCACTTT; J: TRBJ1-6; V: TRBV20-1; size: NA; D: NA
CDR3: CSAREGQTNQPQHF; DNA: TGCAGTGCTAGAGAAGGACAGACCAATCAGCCCCAGCATTTT; J: TRBJ1-5; V: TRBV20-1; size: NA; D: NA